One sample yielded the 27 T cell receptor beta chains listed below, sequenced in a study of early T cells in non-severe SARS-CoV-2 infection. TCRdb fed the 5' RACE reads into MiXCR, producing one record per CDR3 protein. The sample holds roughly 45,000 distinct CDR3 sequences, about 6.2% seen once. The sample was whole blood, taken at baseline. These receptors were collected from an adult who was a healthcare worker with PCR-confirmed SARS-CoV-2 infection or an uninfected control (not recorded which).

This clonotype was counted at least ten times. In DNA, the CDR3 is TGCAGTGCTCCGGACAGGCTAAGGTACGAGCAGTACTTC. This sequence encodes CSAPDRLRYEQYF. The chain links TRBV20-1 to TRBJ2-7; 7 positions agree with TRBD1. The length of the CDR3 is 13 residues. Germline V CDR1 and CDR2: DFQATT, SNEGSKA (reference sequence). Trimming at V came to 5 bases and at J to 4 bases, leaving 8 bases not matched to a gene.

This clonotype was counted many times. The gene calls are TRBV6-2 or TRBV6-3 and TRBJ2-3; D unresolved. In germline, CDR1 is MNHEY, CDR2 SVGEGT. This CDR3 spans 11 amino acids. V was clipped by 0 bases and J by 5 bases, with 0 bases between them. This chain's CDR3 is CASSYSDTQYF. CDR3 nucleotides: TGTGCCAGCAGTTACTCAGATACGCAGTATTTT.

V is TRBV20-1 and J is TRBJ1-1; D call uncertain. Germline assignment: CDR1 DFQATT and CDR2 SNEGSKA (reference sequence). The V end lost 1 base, the J end lost 0 bases, and 6 bases lay between the germline ends. The CDR3 has 13 amino acids. This chain's CDR3 is CSARGAVNTEAFF. CDR3 in DNA: TGCAGTGCTAGAGGCGCGGTGAACACTGAAGCTTTCTTT.

The gene calls are TRBV27 and TRBJ2-6; 8 nucleotides line up with TRBD1. The CDR3 extends over 17 amino acids. The trim removed 5 bases at V and 0 bases at J, leaving 6 bases unmatched. From germline, CDR1 is MNHEY and CDR2 SMNVEV (reference sequence). The chain's CDR3 is CASSPTGGGSGANVLTF. Here the CDR3 DNA reads TGTGCCAGCAGTCCTACAGGGGGTGGCTCTGGGGCCAACGTCCTGACTTTC.

Ten or more counts support this clonotype. The J gene is TRBJ1-5, the V gene TRBV15; possibly TRBD1 for D (5 bases). The germline CDR1 and CDR2 sequences are LNHNV and YYDKDF (reference sequence). Deletions cut 0 bases from V and 10 bases from J, with 7 bases between. The CDR3 covers 12 residues. The CDR3 sequence is CATSRDRGPQHF. CDR3 bases: TGTGCCACCAGCAGAGATAGGGGACCCCAGCATTTT.

This clonotype was seen more than once but under ten times. The chain employs TRBV27 and TRBJ2-7; D tentatively reads TRBD1 or TRBD2 (5 bases each). The CDR3 totals 15 residues. V lost 7 bases, J lost 6 bases, and 22 bases lay in between. Germline CDR1 MNHEY, CDR2 SMNVEV (reference sequence). CDR3 nucleotides: TGTGCCAGCACAAATGACGGGAACCATAGGGGCGAGCAGTACTTC. The encoded protein is CASTNDGNHRGEQYF.

The chain joins TRBV20-1 to TRBJ1-2; D remains unclear. The CDR3 is 12 amino acids. Trimming pared 7 bases from V and 4 bases from J, leaving 13 bases between. Germline-derived CDR1 and CDR2 are DFQATT and SNEGSKA (reference sequence). CDR3 bases: TGCAGTGTCCTTCCTGTAGGCTATGGCTACACCTTC. Amino acid sequence: CSVLPVGYGYTF.

This clonotype has a count of ten or more. The chain has TRBV10-3 and TRBJ2-7, with 9 bases lining up with TRBD2. The CDR3 consists of 14 residues. Germline CDR1 is ENHRY and CDR2 is SYGVKD. J was trimmed by 7 bases and V by 10 bases; bases with no gene match: 14. CDR3 in DNA: TGTGCCACTACGGGGACTAGCCGCCTTGAGGAGCAGTACTTC. Amino acid sequence: CATTGTSRLEEQYF.

This clonotype was counted at least ten times. This chain connects TRBV6-6 to TRBJ2-1, with TRBD2 matching over 16 bases. Germline CDR1 MNHNY, CDR2 SVGAGI (reference sequence). The CDR3 is made up of 16 amino acids. The ends lost 7 bases at V and 8 bases at J; junction bases unmatched: 8. CDR3 nucleotide sequence: TGTGCCAGCACCTTAACCGGGACTAGCGGGAGGGATGAGCAGTTCTTC. Translating gives CASTLTGTSGRDEQFF.

This clonotype was counted ten times or more. This chain joins TRBV29-1 and TRBJ2-2; D possibly corresponds to TRBD1 (5 bases). Trimming took off 4 bases at V and 6 bases at J, with 6 bases between the two ends. There are 11 residues in the CDR3. Germline V gene lookup returns CDR1 SQVTM and CDR2 ANQGSEA. The CDR3 region has the DNA TGCAGCGTTGGCAGGGCCGGGGAGCTGTTTTTT. Its translation is CSVGRAGELFF.

V and J are TRBV7-2 and TRBJ1-1; D remains ambiguous. Germline-derived CDR1 and CDR2 are SGHTA and FQGNSA. CDR3 size: 17 residues. The germline V and J ends were trimmed by 3 bases and 5 bases, with 22 bases remaining between them. The CDR3 DNA follows: TGTGCCAGCAGCTTCTATAAGTACCAAGTCCTCCCGACTGAAGCTTTCTTT. Protein: CASSFYKYQVLPTEAFF.

The CDR3 DNA follows: TGCAGTGCTAGCAGCATTGAAGCTTTCTTT. Translation gives CSASSIEAFF. The chain carries TRBV20-1 and TRBJ1-1; D not certain. Germline CDR1 and CDR2: DFQATT and SNEGSKA (reference sequence). CDR3 length: 10 amino acids. V gave up 3 bases and J gave up 7 bases, with 6 bases separating them.

As to this clonotype: Relative to the germline gene, one junction end is altered; a read error may explain this. The chain combines TRBV28 with TRBJ2-7, with TRBD1 matching 10 bases. Germline V gene sequence: CDR1 MDHEN, CDR2 SYDVKM. The CDR3 length is 16 residues. CDR3 sequence reads: CASTGTGATFSYGQYF. The CDR3 DNA reads as TGTGCCAGCACCGGGACAGGGGCAACGTTCTCCTACGGGCAGTACTTC.

This clonotype occurred many times. The chain joins TRBV4-2 to TRBJ1-1; a weak D match, TRBD1 (6 bases). CDR3 length: 14 residues. CDR1 LGHNA and CDR2 YNFKEQ come from the germline V gene. Trimming left V 2 bases short and J 8 bases short, with 15 bases between. CDR3 DNA sequence: TGTGCCAGCAGCCAAAGGCCATGGGGACAAGAAGCTTTCTTT. The encoded protein is CASSQRPWGQEAFF.

As for this clonotype: This could be a read error, since a much larger clone is one nucleotide away. The chain combines TRBV10-3 with TRBJ2-1; 7 bases map to TRBD2. This CDR3 has 13 residues. The V gene's germline CDR1 is ENHRY and CDR2 SYGVKD. With 10 bases clipped from V and 5 bases from J, the junction kept 8 bases outside the gene matches. The CDR3 region is CATGLTGDNEQFF. CDR3 in DNA: TGTGCCACGGGACTAACGGGAGACAATGAGCAGTTCTTC.

This clonotype was counted many times. The chain has TRBV7-8 and TRBJ2-4; 8 bases align to TRBD1. The CDR3 is 13 residues long. Trimming cost V 3 bases and J 7 bases; bases outside gene matches: 2. The germline CDR1 and CDR2 sequences are SGHVS and FQNEAQ. The CDR3 is CASSFDRGNIQYF. The CDR3 DNA reads TGTGCCAGCAGCTTCGACAGGGGTAACATTCAGTACTTC.

This clonotype was detected ten times or more. The gene calls are TRBV4-3 and TRBJ1-6; TRBD1 matches at 7 bases. The ends lost 0 bases at V and 0 bases at J; junction bases unmatched: 17. CDR3 size: 22 residues. CDR1 is LGHNA, CDR2 YSLEER, per germline. The CDR3 region has the DNA TGCGCCAGCAGCCAAGATCTTTTGACGGACAGGTCCTTATTCTCCTATAATTCACCCCTCCACTTT. Its protein product is CASSQDLLTDRSLFSYNSPLHF.

This clonotype was counted ten times or more. The chain has TRBV25-1 and TRBJ2-5; no firm D call. V was cut by 7 bases and J by 4 bases, with 7 bases left in between. The CDR3 spans 11 residues. CDR1 and CDR2 (germline): MGHDK, SYGVNS. The CDR3 sequence is CASNPGETQYF. As DNA, the CDR3 is TGTGCCAGCAACCCAGGAGAGACCCAGTACTTC.

This clonotype has ten or more counts. J is TRBJ2-3 and V is TRBV7-2, with D possibly TRBD1 on 6 matching bases. The germline gives CDR1 SGHTA, CDR2 FQGNSA. The CDR3 loop spans 14 amino acids. The V and J ends lost 2 bases and 7 bases respectively, with 13 bases between them. CDR3 region: CASSLTGFENTQYF. CDR3 nucleotides: TGTGCCAGCAGCTTAACAGGGTTCGAGAATACGCAGTATTTT.

This clonotype was counted at least ten times. The chain links TRBV19 to TRBJ1-5, with D unclear. From germline, CDR1 is LNHDA and CDR2 SQIVND (reference sequence). V lost 10 bases, J lost 5 bases, and 18 bases lay in between. The CDR3 has 14 residues. The CDR3 nucleotides read TGTGCCACCCGCTGGCGAGGACCCTATCAGCCCCAGCATTTT. This codes for CATRWRGPYQPQHF.

This clonotype was detected many times. V gene TRBV29-1 combines with J gene TRBJ1-1; D might be TRBD1 (5 bases). The V and J ends lost 4 bases and 1 base respectively, with 10 bases between them. There are 13 residues in the CDR3. Germline assignment: CDR1 SQVTM and CDR2 ANQGSEA. The CDR3 spells CSVAQGTNTEAFF. In DNA, the CDR3 is TGCAGCGTTGCCCAGGGTACGAACACTGAAGCTTTCTTT.

Comments on this clonotype: Sequence at one end of the junction differs from germline and may be a read error. This chain links TRBV7-7 with TRBJ2-7, with 7 bases fitting TRBD1. The CDR3 has 13 residues. The germline CDR1 and CDR2 sequences are SSHAT and FNYEAQ (reference sequence). The CDR3 DNA reads as TGTGCTAGCAGCCTAAGACCAGGGGGCGAGCAGTACTTC. This codes for CASSLRPGGEQYF.

This clonotype has just a few counts. The CDR3 protein is CATSREASWTQYF. DNA of the CDR3: TGTGCCACCAGCAGAGAGGCCTCCTGGACGCAGTATTTT. The chain has TRBV15 and TRBJ2-3; D not certain. The germline V and J ends were trimmed by 0 bases and 9 bases, with 10 bases remaining between them. There are 13 residues in the CDR3. Germline V gives CDR1 LNHNV, CDR2 YYDKDF (reference sequence).

The chain employs TRBV7-2 and TRBJ2-7; 10 bases map to TRBD2. The CDR3 has 15 amino acids. V gave up 5 bases and J gave up 1 base; unmatched junction bases: 5. In germline, CDR1 is SGHTA, CDR2 FQGNSA. CDR3 loop: CASSATSGLSYEQYF. CDR3 DNA: TGTGCCAGCAGCGCGACTAGCGGGCTTTCCTACGAGCAGTACTTC.

This clonotype was counted a few times. The chain is built from TRBV9 and TRBJ2-7; TRBD1 might be the D (7 bases). Trimming took 4 bases from V and 7 from J, leaving 21 bases between them. Germline-derived CDR1 and CDR2 are SGDLS and YYNGEE. This CDR3 is built from 15 residues. CDR3 DNA: TGTGCCAGCAGCTTCGCGGGACAGCTCCTGGAAGAGCAGTACTTC. This gives the protein CASSFAGQLLEEQYF.

The gene calls are TRBV3-1 and TRBJ2-2; 8 bases match TRBD2. V shed 1 base and J 5 bases; nucleotides not matched to a gene: 6. The CDR3 length is 16 residues. The V gene's germline CDR1 is LGHDT and CDR2 YNNKEL (reference sequence). This chain's CDR3 is CASSQASGSRTGELFF. In DNA form, the CDR3 reads TGTGCCAGCAGCCAAGCGAGCGGGAGTAGGACCGGGGAGCTGTTTTTT.

This clonotype has a count of ten or more. This rearrangement joins TRBV24-1 to TRBJ2-1; D remains ambiguous. The ends were cut back, 1 base at V and 10 bases at J, with 7 bases in the middle. CDR1 is KGHDR, CDR2 SFDVKD, per germline. The CDR3 totals 12 residues. The CDR3 bases are TGTGCCACCAGTGATTTTGGGCCGGAGCAGTTCTTC. Its protein product is CATSDFGPEQFF.